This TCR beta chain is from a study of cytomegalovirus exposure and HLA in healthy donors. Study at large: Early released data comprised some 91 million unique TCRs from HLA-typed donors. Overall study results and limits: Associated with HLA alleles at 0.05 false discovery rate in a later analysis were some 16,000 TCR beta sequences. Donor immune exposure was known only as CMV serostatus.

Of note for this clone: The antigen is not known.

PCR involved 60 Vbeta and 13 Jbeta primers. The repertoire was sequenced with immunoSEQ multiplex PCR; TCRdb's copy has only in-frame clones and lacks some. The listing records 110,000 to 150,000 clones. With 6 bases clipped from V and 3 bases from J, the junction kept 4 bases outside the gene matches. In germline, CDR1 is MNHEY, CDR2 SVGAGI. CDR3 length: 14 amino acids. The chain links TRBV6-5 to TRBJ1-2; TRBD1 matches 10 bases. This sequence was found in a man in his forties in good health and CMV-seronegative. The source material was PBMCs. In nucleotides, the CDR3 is TGTGCCAGCAGGAAGACAGGGGGCGACTATGGCTACACCTTC. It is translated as CASRKTGGDYGYTF.